This T cell receptor (beta chain) was observed in a study of OX40 agonist ivuxolimab in advanced cancers. With regard to the full study: Ivuxolimab was a fully human IgG2 agonistic monoclonal antibody targeting the costimulatory receptor OX40 (CD134). Intravenous ivuxolimab was administered to patients every 2 weeks at six dose levels: 0.01, 0.1, 0.3, 1.5, 3 and 10 mg/kg. Of the approximately 50 dose-escalation patients, hepatocellular carcinoma was present in approximately 20, melanoma in roughly 15, renal cell carcinoma in 9 and head and neck cancer in 9. A male proportion of 82.7% and a mean age of 60 years, ranging from about 20 to 79, were recorded for the dose-escalation cohort. Patients were allowed to have had prior anti-PD-1, anti-PD-L1 or anti-CTLA-4 therapy, and around two fifths of the dose-escalation patients had been treated with checkpoint inhibitors. Partial responses were achieved by three dose-escalation patients, of whom one had hepatocellular carcinoma and two had cutaneous melanoma. Peripheral TCRbeta sequencing aimed to test whether ivuxolimab altered TCR sequence diversity and caused clonal T-cell expansion. The paper covers the monotherapy dose-escalation part of the phase I ivuxolimab trial, which included N ≈ 54 patients. Broader findings and caveats from the paper: Low levels of normalized T-cell clonal expansion were also seen in some patients who did not respond. At doses from 0.1 to 3.0 mg/kg, clonal expansion was seen in both CD4+ and CD8+ blood T cells between baseline and week 6. In the 0.1-3.0 mg/kg groups, partial responders were among the patients with the lowest normalized peripheral clonal expansion, particularly in CD8+ T cells. After ivuxolimab, more expanded clones were found on average in CD8+ T cells than in CD4+ T cells. The antigen specificity of the clonally expanded peripheral T cells was not determined.

Patients with a history of autoimmune disease or receiving systemic immunosuppression were excluded from the trial. Peripheral blood for TCR sequencing was collected from all dose cohorts at baseline, on cycle 4 day 1, and on cycle 7 day 1. Samples came from an open-label, multicenter, first-in-human phase I dose-escalation trial of ivuxolimab. Adults with locally advanced or metastatic head and neck squamous cell, hepatocellular, melanoma or renal cell carcinoma were enrolled in the trial. Before TCR sequencing, CD4+ and CD8+ T cells were separately sorted from peripheral blood. Genomic DNA was isolated from the sorted cells so that the TCRbeta CDR3 region could be sequenced. The immunoSEQ Assay was used for sequencing of TCRbeta CDR3 regions. In TCRdb, the immuneACCESS table is reduced to in-frame sequences with V and J assigned. These tables do not hold every clone; where another copy was compared, an unresolved V gene accounts for under half, and the others remain unexplained. The sample records around 38,000 clones, approximately 86% of which are singletons. Approximately 7.3% of the sample is held by the ten biggest clonotypes.

This clone came up a few times. The antigen this receptor binds is unknown. Per-nucleotide qualities are absent, and no much larger clonotype sits a single base away. This clonotype originated in an adult with an advanced solid tumor such as melanoma, head and neck, liver or kidney cancer. Material: CD4+ or CD8+ T cells sorted from blood, obtained in a trial of the OX40 agonist ivuxolimab.

Here is the DNA: TGTGCCAGCAGCTCAGAGGGGACAGGGGGCGTGGGCTATGGCTACACCTTC. Translated, it reads CASSSEGTGGVGYGYTF. The chain links TRBV11-2 with TRBJ1-2, and 12 junction bases match TRBD1. The cysteine opens and the phenylalanine closes a CDR3 of 17 amino acids. Kept here is only the CDR3 DNA, which spans 51 bases and is read in frame from base 1. Unmatched junction bases come to 10, with V trimmed by 4 bases and J by 4 bases. The germline V gene provides CDR1 SGHAT and CDR2 FQNNGV.